These 4 T cell receptor beta chains were all obtained from the same sample, sequenced in a study of blood T cells in healthy people across ages. The authors ran a second PCR of roughly 6 to 12 cycles using a sample-barcoded 5' primer and a J-beta primer mix. TCRdb analysed the 5' RACE reads with MiXCR anew, one entry per CDR3 protein. The sample gives approximately 800,000 distinct CDR3 sequences, around 62% of which show up once; around a quarter is in the top ten. The source material was blood. These receptors were collected from a man aged 25-45 years in good health.

The chain combines TRBV10-3 with TRBJ2-1; 9 bases are shared with TRBD2. With 7 bases clipped from V and 8 bases from J, the junction kept 15 bases outside the gene matches. The V gene's germline CDR1 is ENHRY and CDR2 SYGVKD. This CDR3 region has 16 residues. The CDR3 protein is CAIMGEAGGRGDEQFF. CDR3 sequence (DNA): TGTGCCATCATGGGTGAGGCGGGGGGGCGAGGCGATGAGCAGTTCTTC.

CDR3 coding DNA: TGTGCCAGCAGGGGACGTAACGAAGCTTTCTTT. Translating gives CASRGRNEAFF. This rearrangement joins TRBV2 to TRBJ1-1, with D possibly matching TRBD1 (5 bases). Germline values: CDR1 SNHLY, CDR2 FYNNEI. The CDR3 contains 11 residues. Trimming left V 6 bases short and J 8 bases short, with 10 bases between.

The rearrangement joins TRBV20-1 to TRBJ2-5; D is unresolved. This CDR3 is built from 14 residues. Trimming removed 5 bases from V and 2 bases from J, with 15 bases in between. Per germline, CDR1 DFQATT and CDR2 SNEGSKA (reference sequence). The CDR3 DNA sequence: TGCAGTGCTCTCCCCGCAGTACTACAAGAGACCCAGTACTTC. Amino acid sequence: CSALPAVLQETQYF.

This clonotype was observed once. The chain recombines TRBV28 with TRBJ1-6; D gene unclear. Trimming stripped 8 bases from V and 10 bases from J, with 15 bases between. Per the germline V gene, CDR1 is MDHEN and CDR2 is SYDVKM. The CDR3 is 13 amino acids. The CDR3 region is CASVRTLASPLHF. For the CDR3, the DNA is TGTGCCAGCGTCAGGACCCTCGCGTCACCCCTCCACTTT. The entire variable domain, with the rest obtained from reference TRBV28 and TRBJ1-6, is as follows: DVKVTQSSRYLVKRTGEKVFLECVQDMDHENMFWYRQDPGLGLRLIYFSYDVKMKEKGDIPEGYSVSREKKERFSLILESASTNQTSMYLCASVRTLASPLHFGNGTRLTVT.